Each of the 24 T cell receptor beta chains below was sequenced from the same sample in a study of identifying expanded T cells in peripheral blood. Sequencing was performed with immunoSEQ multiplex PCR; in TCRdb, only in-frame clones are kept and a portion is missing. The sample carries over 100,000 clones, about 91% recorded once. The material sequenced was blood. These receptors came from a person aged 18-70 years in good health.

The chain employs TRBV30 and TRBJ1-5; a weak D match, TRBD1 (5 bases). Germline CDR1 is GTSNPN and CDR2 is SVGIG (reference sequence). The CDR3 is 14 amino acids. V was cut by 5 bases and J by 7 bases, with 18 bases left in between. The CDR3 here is CAWDSSGSGQPQHF. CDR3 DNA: TGTGCCTGGGACTCCTCGGGGTCAGGGCAGCCCCAGCATTTT.

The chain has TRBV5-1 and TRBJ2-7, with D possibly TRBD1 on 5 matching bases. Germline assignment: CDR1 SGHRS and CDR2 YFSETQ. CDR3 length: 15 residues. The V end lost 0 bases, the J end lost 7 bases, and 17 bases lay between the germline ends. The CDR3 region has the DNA TGCGCCAGCAGCTTGGGTCAGGGTCAACTAAGGGAGCAGTACTTC. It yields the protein CASSLGQGQLREQYF.

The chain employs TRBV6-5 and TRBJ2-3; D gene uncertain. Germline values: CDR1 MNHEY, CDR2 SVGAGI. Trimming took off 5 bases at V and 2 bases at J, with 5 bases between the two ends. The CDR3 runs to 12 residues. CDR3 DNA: TGTGCCAGCAGTGATCACACAGATACGCAGTATTTT. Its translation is CASSDHTDTQYF.

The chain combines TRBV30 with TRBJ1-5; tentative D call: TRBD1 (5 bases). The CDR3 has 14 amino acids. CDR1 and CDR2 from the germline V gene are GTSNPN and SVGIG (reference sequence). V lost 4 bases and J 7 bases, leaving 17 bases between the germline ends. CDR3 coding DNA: TGTGCCTGGACGCCCCAGGGATCATGGCAGCCCCAGCATTTT. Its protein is CAWTPQGSWQPQHF.

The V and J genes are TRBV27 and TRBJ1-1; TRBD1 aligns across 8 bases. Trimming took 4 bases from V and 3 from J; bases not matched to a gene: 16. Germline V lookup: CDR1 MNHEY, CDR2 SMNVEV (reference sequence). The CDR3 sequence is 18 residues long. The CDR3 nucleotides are TGTGCCAGCAGTTCAACCCCCGGACAGGGCCCGCGCTACACTGAAGCTTTCTTT. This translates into CASSSTPGQGPRYTEAFF.

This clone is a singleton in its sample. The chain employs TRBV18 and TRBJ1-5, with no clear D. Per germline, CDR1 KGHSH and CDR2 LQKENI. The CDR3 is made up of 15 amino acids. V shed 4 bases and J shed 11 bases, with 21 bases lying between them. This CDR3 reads CASSLSPTQSAAQHF. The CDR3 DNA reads TGTGCCAGCTCACTCTCGCCGACCCAAAGTGCGGCCCAGCATTTT.

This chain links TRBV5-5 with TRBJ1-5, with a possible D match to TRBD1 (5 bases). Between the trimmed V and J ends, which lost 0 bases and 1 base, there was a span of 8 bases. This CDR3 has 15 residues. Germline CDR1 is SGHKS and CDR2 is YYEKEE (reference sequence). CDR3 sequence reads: CASSLEGASNQPQHF. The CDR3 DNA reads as TGTGCCAGCAGCTTGGAAGGGGCAAGCAATCAGCCCCAGCATTTT.

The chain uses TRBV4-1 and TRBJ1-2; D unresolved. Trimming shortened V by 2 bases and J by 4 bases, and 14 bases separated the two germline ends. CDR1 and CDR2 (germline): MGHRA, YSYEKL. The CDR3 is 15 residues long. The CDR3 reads CASSQPLAQFYGYTF. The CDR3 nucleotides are TGCGCCAGCAGCCAACCCCTCGCACAGTTCTATGGCTACACCTTC.

The CDR3 nucleotides are TGTGCCAGCAGTTACTCGGGACAGTATAGCAATCAGCCCCAGCATTTT. Its translation is CASSYSGQYSNQPQHF. The gene calls are TRBV6-6 and TRBJ1-5; 7 bases align to TRBD1. The CDR3 is made up of 16 amino acids. CDR1 and CDR2 from the germline V gene are MNHNY and SVGAGI (reference sequence). V gave up 0 bases and J gave up 0 bases; unmatched junction bases: 2.

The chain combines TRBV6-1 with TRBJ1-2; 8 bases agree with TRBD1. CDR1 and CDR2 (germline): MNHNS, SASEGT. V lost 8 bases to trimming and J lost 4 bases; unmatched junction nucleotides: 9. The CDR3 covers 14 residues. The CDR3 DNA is TGTGCCAGCTCGACAGGGGTTTCGGGCTATGGCTACACCTTC. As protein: CASSTGVSGYGYTF.

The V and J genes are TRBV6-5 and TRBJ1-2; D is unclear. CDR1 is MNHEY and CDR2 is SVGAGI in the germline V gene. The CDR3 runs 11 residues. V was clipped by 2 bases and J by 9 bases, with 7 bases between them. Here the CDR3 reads CASSYGASYTF. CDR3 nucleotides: TGTGCCAGCAGTTACGGCGCAAGCTACACCTTC.

CDR3 DNA: TGCGCCAGCAGCCAAGAGGGCGGGGGAGGGGTGGCAGATACGCAGTATTTT. It codes for CASSQEGGGGVADTQYF. This chain joins TRBV4-3 and TRBJ2-3; 7 bases line up with TRBD2. The CDR3 length is 17 residues. The germline CDR1 and CDR2 sequences are LGHNA and YSLEER. V lost 0 bases and J lost 4; bases outside the gene matches: 10.

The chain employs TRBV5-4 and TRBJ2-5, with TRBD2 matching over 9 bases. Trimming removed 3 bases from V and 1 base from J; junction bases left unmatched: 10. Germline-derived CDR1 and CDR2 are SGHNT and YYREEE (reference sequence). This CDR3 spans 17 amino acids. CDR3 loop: CASSSPWGREGQETQYF. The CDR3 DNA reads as TGTGCCAGCAGCTCCCCTTGGGGGCGGGAGGGCCAAGAGACCCAGTACTTC.

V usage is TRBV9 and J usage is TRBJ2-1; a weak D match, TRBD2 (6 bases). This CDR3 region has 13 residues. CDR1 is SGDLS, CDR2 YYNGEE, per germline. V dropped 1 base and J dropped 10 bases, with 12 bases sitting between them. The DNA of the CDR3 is TGTGCCAGCAGCGTACTGTCCCGGGAGGAGCAGTTCTTC. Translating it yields CASSVLSREEQFF.

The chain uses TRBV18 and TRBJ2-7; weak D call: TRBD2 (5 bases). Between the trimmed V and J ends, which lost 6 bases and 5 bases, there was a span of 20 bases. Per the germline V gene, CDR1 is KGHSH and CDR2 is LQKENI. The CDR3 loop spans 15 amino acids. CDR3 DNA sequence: TGTGCCAGCTCCCCAGCTTATGAAGGGAGCAACGAGCAGTACTTC. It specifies CASSPAYEGSNEQYF.

The CDR3 reads CASSQVETQYF. In DNA, the CDR3 is TGTGCCAGCAGCCAGGTTGAGACCCAGTACTTC. This sequence joins TRBV14 and TRBJ2-5; D unclear. Germline V gene data show CDR1 as SGHDN and CDR2 as FVKESK. The CDR3 is made up of 11 amino acids. Trimming took off 3 bases at V and 5 bases at J, with 4 bases between the two ends.

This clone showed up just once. The CDR3: CARGRRGEPQHF. The CDR3 DNA sequence: TGTGCCAGAGGCCGGAGGGGGGAGCCCCAGCATTTT. The chain joins TRBV28 to TRBJ1-5; TRBD1 might be the D (6 bases). Germline loops: CDR1 MDHEN, CDR2 SYDVKM. Between the trimmed V and J ends, which lost 9 bases and 8 bases, there was a span of 14 bases. The CDR3 runs to 12 residues.

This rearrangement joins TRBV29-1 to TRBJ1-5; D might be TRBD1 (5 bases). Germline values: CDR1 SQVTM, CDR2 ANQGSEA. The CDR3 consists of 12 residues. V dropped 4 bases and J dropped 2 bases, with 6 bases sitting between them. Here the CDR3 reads CSVGGGNQPQHF. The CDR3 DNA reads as TGCAGCGTTGGGGGCGGCAATCAGCCCCAGCATTTT.

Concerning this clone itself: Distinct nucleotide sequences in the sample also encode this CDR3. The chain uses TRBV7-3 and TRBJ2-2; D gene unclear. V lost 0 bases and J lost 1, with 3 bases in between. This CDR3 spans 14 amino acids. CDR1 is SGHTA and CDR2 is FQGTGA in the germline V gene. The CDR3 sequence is CASSLTENTGELFF. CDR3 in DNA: TGTGCCAGCAGCTTAACGGAGAACACCGGGGAGCTGTTTTTT.

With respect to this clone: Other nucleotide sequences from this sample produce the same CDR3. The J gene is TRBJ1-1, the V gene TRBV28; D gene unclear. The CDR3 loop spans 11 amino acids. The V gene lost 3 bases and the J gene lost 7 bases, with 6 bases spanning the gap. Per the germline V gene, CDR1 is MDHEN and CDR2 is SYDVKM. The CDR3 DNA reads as TGTGCCAGCAGTTTGAGGCTTGAAGCTTTCTTT. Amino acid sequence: CASSLRLEAFF.

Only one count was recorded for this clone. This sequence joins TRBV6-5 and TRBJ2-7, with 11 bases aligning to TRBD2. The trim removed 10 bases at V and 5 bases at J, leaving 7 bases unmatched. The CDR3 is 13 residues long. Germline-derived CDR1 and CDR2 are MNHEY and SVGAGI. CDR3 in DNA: TGTGCCACCAACTTAGCGGGGGGGGACGAGCAGTACTTC. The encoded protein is CATNLAGGDEQYF.

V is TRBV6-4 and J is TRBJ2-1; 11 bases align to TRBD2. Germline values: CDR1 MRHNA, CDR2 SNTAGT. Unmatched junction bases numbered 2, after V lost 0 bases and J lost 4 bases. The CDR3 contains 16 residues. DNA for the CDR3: TGTGCCAGCAGTGACTCAATAGCGGGAGGGTACAATGAGCAGTTCTTC. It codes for CASSDSIAGGYNEQFF.

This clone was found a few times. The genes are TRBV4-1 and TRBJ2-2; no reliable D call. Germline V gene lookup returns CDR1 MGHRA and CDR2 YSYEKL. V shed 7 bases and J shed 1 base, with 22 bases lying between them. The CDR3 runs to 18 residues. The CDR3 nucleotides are TGCGCCAGCACACCACTACGGCTGCCCCTCCGGAACACCGGGGAGCTGTTTTTT. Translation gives CASTPLRLPLRNTGELFF.

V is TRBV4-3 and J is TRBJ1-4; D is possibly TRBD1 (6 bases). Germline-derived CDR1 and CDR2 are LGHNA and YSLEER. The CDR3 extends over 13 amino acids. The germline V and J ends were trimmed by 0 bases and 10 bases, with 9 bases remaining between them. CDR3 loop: CASSQEGGRKLFF. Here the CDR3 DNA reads TGCGCCAGCAGCCAAGAAGGGGGGCGAAAACTGTTTTTT.